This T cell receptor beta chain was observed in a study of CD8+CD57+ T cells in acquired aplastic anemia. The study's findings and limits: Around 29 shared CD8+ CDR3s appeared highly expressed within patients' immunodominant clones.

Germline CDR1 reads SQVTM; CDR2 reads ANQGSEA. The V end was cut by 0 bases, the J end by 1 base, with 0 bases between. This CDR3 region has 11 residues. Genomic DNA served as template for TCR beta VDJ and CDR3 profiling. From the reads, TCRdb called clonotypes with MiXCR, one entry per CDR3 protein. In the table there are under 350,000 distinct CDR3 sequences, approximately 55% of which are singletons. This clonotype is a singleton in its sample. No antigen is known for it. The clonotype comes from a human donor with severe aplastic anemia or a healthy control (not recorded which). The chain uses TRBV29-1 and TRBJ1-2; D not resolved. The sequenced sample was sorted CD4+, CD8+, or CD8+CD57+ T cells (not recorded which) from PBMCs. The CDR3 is CSVEDNYGYTF. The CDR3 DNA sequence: TGCAGCGTTGAAGATAACTATGGCTACACCTTC.